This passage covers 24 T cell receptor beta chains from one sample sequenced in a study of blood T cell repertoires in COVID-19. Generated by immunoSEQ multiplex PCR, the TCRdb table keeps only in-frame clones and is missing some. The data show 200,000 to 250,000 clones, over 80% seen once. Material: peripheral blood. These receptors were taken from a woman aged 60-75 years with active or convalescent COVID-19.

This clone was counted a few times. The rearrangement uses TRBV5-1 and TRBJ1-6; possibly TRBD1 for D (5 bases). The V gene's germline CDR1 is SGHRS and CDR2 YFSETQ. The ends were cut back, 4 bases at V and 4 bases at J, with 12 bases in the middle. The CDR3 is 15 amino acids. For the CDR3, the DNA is TGCGCCAGCAGCCGGGACGGGACTTATAATTCACCCCTCCACTTT. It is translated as CASSRDGTYNSPLHF.

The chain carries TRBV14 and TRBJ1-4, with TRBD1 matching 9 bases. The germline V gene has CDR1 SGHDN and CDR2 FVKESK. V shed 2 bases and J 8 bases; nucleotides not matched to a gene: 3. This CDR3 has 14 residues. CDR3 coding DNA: TGTGCCAGCAGCCAAACAGGGGGCAGGGAAAAACTGTTTTTT. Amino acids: CASSQTGGREKLFF.

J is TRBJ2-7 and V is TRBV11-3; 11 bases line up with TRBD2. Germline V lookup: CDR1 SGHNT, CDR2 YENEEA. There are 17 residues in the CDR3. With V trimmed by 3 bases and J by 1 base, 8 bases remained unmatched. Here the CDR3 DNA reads TGTGCCAGCAGCTTCAGAACGGGACTAGCGGTTTCCTACGAGCAGTACTTC. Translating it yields CASSFRTGLAVSYEQYF.

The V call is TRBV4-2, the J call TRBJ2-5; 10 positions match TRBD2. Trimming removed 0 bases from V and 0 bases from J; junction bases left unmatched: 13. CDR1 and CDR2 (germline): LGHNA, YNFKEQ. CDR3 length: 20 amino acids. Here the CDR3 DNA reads TGTGCCAGCAGCCAAGATCCCTGGATAGCGGGAGGCCAGTACCAAGAGACCCAGTACTTC. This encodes CASSQDPWIAGGQYQETQYF.

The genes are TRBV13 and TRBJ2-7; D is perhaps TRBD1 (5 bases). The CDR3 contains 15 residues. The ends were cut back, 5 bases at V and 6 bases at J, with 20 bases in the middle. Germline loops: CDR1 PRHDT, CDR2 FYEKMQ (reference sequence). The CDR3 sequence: CASSREQGVASEQYF. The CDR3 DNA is TGTGCCAGCAGCCGTGAGCAGGGTGTGGCATCCGAGCAGTACTTC. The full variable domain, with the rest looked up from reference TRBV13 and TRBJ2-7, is AAGVIQSPRHLIKEKRETATLKCYPIPRHDTVYWYQQGPGQDPQFLISFYEKMQSDKGSIPDRFSAQQFSDYHSELNMSSLELGDSALYFCASSREQGVASEQYFGPGTRLTVT.

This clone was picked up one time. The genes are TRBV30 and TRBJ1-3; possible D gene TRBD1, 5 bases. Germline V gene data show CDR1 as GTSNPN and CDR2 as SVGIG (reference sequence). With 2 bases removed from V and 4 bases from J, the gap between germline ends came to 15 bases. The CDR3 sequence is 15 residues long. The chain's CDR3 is CAWSPFGGRGNTIYF. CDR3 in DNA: TGTGCCTGGAGTCCGTTCGGGGGGAGGGGAAACACCATATATTTT.

CDR3 DNA sequence: TGCAGCGTTGAGAAACAGGGAGTGAAAAAACTGTTTTTT. This translates into CSVEKQGVKKLFF. The J gene is TRBJ1-4, the V gene TRBV29-1, with D possibly matching TRBD1 (6 bases). CDR3 length: 13 amino acids. V lost 3 bases and J 9 bases, leaving 14 bases between the germline ends. In germline, CDR1 is SQVTM, CDR2 ANQGSEA.

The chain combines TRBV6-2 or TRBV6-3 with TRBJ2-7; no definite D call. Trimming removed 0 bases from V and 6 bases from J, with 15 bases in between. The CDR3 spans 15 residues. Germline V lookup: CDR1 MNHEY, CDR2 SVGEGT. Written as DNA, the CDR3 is TGTGCCAGCAGTTACTCTAGAAATAGTTTGTCCGAGCAGTACTTC. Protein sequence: CASSYSRNSLSEQYF.

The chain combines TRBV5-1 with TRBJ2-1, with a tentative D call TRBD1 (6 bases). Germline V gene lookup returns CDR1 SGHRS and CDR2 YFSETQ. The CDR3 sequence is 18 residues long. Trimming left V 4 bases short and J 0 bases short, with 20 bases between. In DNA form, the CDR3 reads TGCGCCAGCAGCCCCAGACTGGACAGCCCCCTCTCCTACAATGAGCAGTTCTTC. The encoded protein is CASSPRLDSPLSYNEQFF.

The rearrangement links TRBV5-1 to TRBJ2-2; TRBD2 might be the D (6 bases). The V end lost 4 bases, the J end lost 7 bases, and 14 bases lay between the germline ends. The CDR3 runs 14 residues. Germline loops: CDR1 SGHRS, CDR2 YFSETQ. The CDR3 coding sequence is TGCGCCAGCAGCAGCGAGGGGAGGCGCGGGGAGCTGTTTTTT. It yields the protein CASSSEGRRGELFF.

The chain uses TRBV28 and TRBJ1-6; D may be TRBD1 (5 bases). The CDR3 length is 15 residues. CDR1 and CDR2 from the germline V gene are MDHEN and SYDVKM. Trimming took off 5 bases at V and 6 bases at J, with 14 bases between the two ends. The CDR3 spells CASSPPRGGNSPLHF. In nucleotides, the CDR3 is TGTGCCAGCAGTCCCCCCCGGGGGGGTAATTCACCCCTCCACTTT. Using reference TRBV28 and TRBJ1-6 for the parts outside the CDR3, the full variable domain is DVKVTQSSRYLVKRTGEKVFLECVQDMDHENMFWYRQDPGLGLRLIYFSYDVKMKEKGDIPEGYSVSREKKERFSLILESASTNQTSMYLCASSPPRGGNSPLHFGNGTRLTVT.

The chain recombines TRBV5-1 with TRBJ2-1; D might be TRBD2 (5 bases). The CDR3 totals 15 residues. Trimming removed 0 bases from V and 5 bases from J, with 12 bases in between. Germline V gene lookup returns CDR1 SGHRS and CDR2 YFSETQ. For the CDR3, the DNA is TGCGCCAGCAGCTTGGAAATAGAGGGCCACAATGAGCAGTTCTTC. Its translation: CASSLEIEGHNEQFF.

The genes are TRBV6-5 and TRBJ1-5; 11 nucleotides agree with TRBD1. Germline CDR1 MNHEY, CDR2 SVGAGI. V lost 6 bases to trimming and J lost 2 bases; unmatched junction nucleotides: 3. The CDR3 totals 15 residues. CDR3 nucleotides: TGTGCCAGCAGGACGGACAGGGGGCGCAATCAGCCCCAGCATTTT. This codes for CASRTDRGRNQPQHF.

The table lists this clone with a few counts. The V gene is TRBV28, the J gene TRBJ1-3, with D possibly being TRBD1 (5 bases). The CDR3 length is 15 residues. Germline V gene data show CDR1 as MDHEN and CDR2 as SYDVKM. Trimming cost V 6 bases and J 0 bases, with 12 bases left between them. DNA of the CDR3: TGTGCCAGCAGGCTCGACAGTAACTCTGGAAACACCATATATTTT. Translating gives CASRLDSNSGNTIYF.

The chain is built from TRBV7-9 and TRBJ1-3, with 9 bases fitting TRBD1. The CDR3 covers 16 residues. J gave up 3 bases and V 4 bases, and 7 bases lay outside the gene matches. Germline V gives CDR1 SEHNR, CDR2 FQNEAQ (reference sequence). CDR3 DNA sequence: TGTGCCAGCAGCTCCGGACCGACAGGGGGTGGAAACACCATATATTTT. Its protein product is CASSSGPTGGGNTIYF.

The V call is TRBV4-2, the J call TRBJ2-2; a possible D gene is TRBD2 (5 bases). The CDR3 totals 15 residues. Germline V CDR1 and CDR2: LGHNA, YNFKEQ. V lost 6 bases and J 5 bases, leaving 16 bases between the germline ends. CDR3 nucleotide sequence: TGTGCCAGCAGTCTCGCAGGCGGGTTTACCGGGGAGCTGTTTTTT. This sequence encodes CASSLAGGFTGELFF.

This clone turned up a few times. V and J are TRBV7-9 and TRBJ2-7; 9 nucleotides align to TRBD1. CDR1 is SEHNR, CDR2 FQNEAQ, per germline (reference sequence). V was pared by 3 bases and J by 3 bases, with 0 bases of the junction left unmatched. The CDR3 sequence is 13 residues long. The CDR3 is CASSLDRGYEQYV. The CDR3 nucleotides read TGTGCCAGCAGCTTGGACAGGGGCTACGAGCAGTACGTC.

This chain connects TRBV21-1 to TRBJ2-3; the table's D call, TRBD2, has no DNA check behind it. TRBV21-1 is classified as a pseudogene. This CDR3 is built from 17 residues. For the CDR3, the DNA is TGTGCCAGCAGCAAATTTCGGGTATGTCTGACCACAGATACGCAGTATTTT. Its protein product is CASSKFRVCLTTDTQYF.

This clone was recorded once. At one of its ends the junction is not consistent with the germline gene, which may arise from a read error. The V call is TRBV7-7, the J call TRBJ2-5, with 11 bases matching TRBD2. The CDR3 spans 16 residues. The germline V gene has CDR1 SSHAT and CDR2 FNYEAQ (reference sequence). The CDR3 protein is CASSLAGGLGGETQYF. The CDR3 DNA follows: TGTGCTAGCAGCTTAGCGGGGGGGCTCGGTGGTGAGACCCAGTACTTC.

The CDR3 DNA sequence: TGTGCCAGCAGTTACGCCCGCCGGGACAACTACGAGCAGTACGTC. It codes for CASSYARRDNYEQYV. The chain links TRBV6-6 to TRBJ2-7; D perhaps matches TRBD1 (6 bases). V was trimmed by 2 bases and J by 3 bases, leaving 14 bases between them. Per germline, CDR1 MNHNY and CDR2 SVGAGI (reference sequence). The CDR3 is 15 residues long.

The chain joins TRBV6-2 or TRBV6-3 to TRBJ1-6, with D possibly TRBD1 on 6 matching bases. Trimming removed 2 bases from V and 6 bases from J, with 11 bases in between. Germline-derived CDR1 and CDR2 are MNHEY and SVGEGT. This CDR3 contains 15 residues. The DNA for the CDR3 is TGTGCCAGCAGTTACGTGGACAGAGTTAATTCACCCCTCCACTTT. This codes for CASSYVDRVNSPLHF.

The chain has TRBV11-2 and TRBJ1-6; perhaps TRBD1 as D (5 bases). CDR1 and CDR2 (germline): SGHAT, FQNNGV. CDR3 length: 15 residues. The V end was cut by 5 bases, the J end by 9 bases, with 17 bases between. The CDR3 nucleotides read TGTGCCAGCAGCCAAGACCAGGGTAGGGTTTCACCCCTCCACTTT. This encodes CASSQDQGRVSPLHF.

The CDR3 DNA is TGTGCCAGCACGGACACCGTCAATCAGCCCCAGCATTTT. Translation: CASTDTVNQPQHF. V gene TRBV6-5 combines with J gene TRBJ1-5; D perhaps matches TRBD1 (5 bases). CDR3 length equals 13 residues. Germline-derived CDR1 and CDR2 are MNHEY and SVGAGI. Trimming shortened V by 7 bases and J by 3 bases, and 10 bases separated the two germline ends.

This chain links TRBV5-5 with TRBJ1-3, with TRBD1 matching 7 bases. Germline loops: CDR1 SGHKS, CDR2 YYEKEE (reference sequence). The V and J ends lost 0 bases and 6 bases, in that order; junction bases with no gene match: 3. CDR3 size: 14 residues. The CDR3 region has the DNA TGTGCCAGCAGCTTGGAGGGGGCCCTAAACACCATATATTTT. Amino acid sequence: CASSLEGALNTIYF.